These 25 T cell receptor beta chains were sequenced from one sample in a study of tumor-infiltrating lymphocytes in primary liver carcinoma. A primer matching the constant region was used to make TCR beta cDNA from approximately 0.45 ug of total RNA. It was through three nested multiplex PCR rounds of slightly modified ARM-PCR that TCR beta libraries arose. The first two PCR rounds used TRBV1-TRBV30 primers with a Cbeta primer, nine to ten cycles each. Each CDR3 protein gets one entry after TCRdb re-called the multiplex PCR reads with MiXCR. The sample shows approximately 310,000 distinct CDR3 sequences, 65% of them seen only once. Researchers drew blood RNA from unsorted whole blood and extracted germline DNA as well. What was sequenced was peripheral blood. These receptor sequences come from a man aged 40-55 years with primary liver carcinoma and hepatitis B virus infection.

Concerning this clonotype: An end of the junction differs from the germline gene, which may be a read error. The chain uses TRBV11-1 and TRBJ2-2, with D uncertain. Germline CDR1 is SGHAT and CDR2 is FQDESV (reference sequence). The CDR3 runs 15 residues. CDR3 in DNA: TGTGCCAACAGCCTTGAGGCCCCGGCCACCGGGGAGCTGTTTTTT. Residues: CANSLEAPATGELFF.

There are a few counts of this clonotype. A much bigger clone sits one base away, suggesting this may be a read error. The chain couples TRBV28 to TRBJ2-2; weak D call: TRBD2 (6 bases). V was clipped by 7 bases and J by 5 bases, with 14 bases between them. The CDR3 covers 14 residues. Germline V lookup: CDR1 MDHEN, CDR2 SYDVKM. CDR3 loop: CASKAEGTTGELFF. The DNA of the CDR3 is TGTGCCAGCAAAGCGGAAGGGACTACCGGGGAGCTGTTTTTT.

This clonotype was observed many times. A junction end diverges from the germline sequence, so it may reflect a read error. The J gene is TRBJ1-3, the V gene TRBV12-5, with D unclear. Per the germline V gene, CDR1 is LGHNT and CDR2 is FRNRAP. The CDR3 sequence is 12 residues long. For the CDR3, the DNA is TGTGCTAGTGGCCCTTCTGGGAACACCATATATTTT. Translated, it gives CASGPSGNTIYF.

This clonotype appeared once. This may be a read error, as it is one base from a much larger clone. Written as DNA, the CDR3 is TGTGCCAGCAGCTTGGGTGCAACTAATGAAAAACTGTCTTTT. It is translated as CASSLGATNEKLSF. J is TRBJ1-4 and V is TRBV5-4, with no clear D. Germline CDR1 and CDR2: SGHNT and YYREEE (reference sequence). There are 14 residues in the CDR3.

Note on this clonotype: A clone one base away is much larger, so this may be a read error. V gene TRBV4-1 combines with J gene TRBJ2-7; possible D gene TRBD1, 6 bases. Germline V gene data show CDR1 as MGHRA and CDR2 as YSYEKL. There are 14 residues in the CDR3. CDR3 DNA: TGCGCCACTTCGAAGGGGGACGGAAACTACAAGCAGTACTTC. Protein sequence: CATSKGDGNYKQYF.

With regard to this clonotype: This clone may be a read error of a much larger clone one base away. This chain uses TRBV4-3 with TRBJ2-7; D is possibly TRBD2 (5 bases). The germline V and J ends were trimmed by 0 bases and 4 bases, with 13 bases remaining between them. The CDR3 totals 15 residues. Germline CDR1 reads LGHNA; CDR2 reads YSLEER. DNA of the CDR3: TGCGCCAGCAGCCAAGAGGTCCGGAGGTGGTACGAGCAGTACTTC. It encodes CASSQEVRRWYEQYF.

This clonotype occurred many times. This rearrangement joins TRBV4-1 to TRBJ2-4; no clear D gene. The germline V gene encodes CDR1 MGHRA and CDR2 YSYEKL. This CDR3 has 12 amino acids. V was shortened by 0 bases and J by 8 bases, with 5 bases between the two germline ends. CDR3 residues: CASSQDMDIQYF. DNA for the CDR3: TGCGCCAGCAGCCAAGATATGGACATTCAGTACTTC.

This clonotype appeared a few times. Given a much more abundant clone one base away, this may be a read error. The chain couples TRBV10-2 to TRBJ2-1; a weak D match, TRBD1 (6 bases). The ends were cut back, 3 bases at V and 8 bases at J, with 14 bases in the middle. Germline V gene sequence: CDR1 WSHSY, CDR2 SAAADI. This CDR3 is 14 amino acids long. The CDR3 DNA reads as TGCGCCAGCAGTGACGGGACAAGGTGGTATGAGCAGTTCTTC. The encoded protein is CASSDGTRWYEQFF.

For this clonotype: The junction differs from germline at one of its ends, possibly a read error. This sequence joins TRBV6-6 and TRBJ2-2; D perhaps matches TRBD2 (6 bases). Germline-derived CDR1 and CDR2 are MNHNY and SVGAGI (reference sequence). CDR3 length equals 19 residues. In nucleotides, the CDR3 is TGTGCCAGCAGTTACCAAGAGAAGTCCGGGACTCCGCCAACCGGGGATCTGTTTTTT. This sequence encodes CASSYQEKSGTPPTGDLFF.

In the case of this clonotype: At one of its ends the junction is not consistent with the germline gene, which may arise from a read error. The V gene is TRBV24-1, the J gene TRBJ2-2; D unresolved. CDR1 KGHDR and CDR2 SFDVKD come from the germline V gene. The CDR3 runs to 13 residues. The DNA of the CDR3 is TGTGTCACCACCTTCACGGGTTCCGGGGAGCTGTTTTTT. The encoded protein is CVTTFTGSGELFF.

On this clonotype: The CDR3 ends on some other residue instead of the conserved phenylalanine or tryptophan, so this is likely a read error. The CDR3 DNA reads TGTGCCAGCAGTCGCCTGGGACAGGGGAATGGCTACACCTCC. It translates to CASSRLGQGNGYTS. The chain has TRBV6-2 or TRBV6-3 and TRBJ1-2; 10 bases match TRBD1. V lost 5 bases to trimming and J lost 6 bases; unmatched junction nucleotides: 6. Per the germline V gene, CDR1 is MNHEY and CDR2 is SVGEGT. This CDR3 is built from 14 residues.

This clonotype has only one observation. A much larger clonotype is one base distant, so this may be a read error. The chain has TRBV6-2 or TRBV6-3 and TRBJ1-2; no firm D call. Germline values: CDR1 MNHEY, CDR2 SVGEGT. The CDR3 covers 11 residues. Here the CDR3 DNA reads TGTGCCATCAGTTCCCGGCGAGGCTACACCTTC. Amino acid sequence: CAISSRRGYTF.

The CDR3 DNA is TGCGCCAGCAGCCAAGATTGGCCAGGGGGTCCAGAAAGGAGGGAGACCCAGTACTTC. It encodes CASSQDWPGGPERRETQYF. This rearrangement joins TRBV4-3 to TRBJ2-5, with 7 bases aligning to TRBD1. This CDR3 spans 19 amino acids. Germline trimming cut 0 bases from V and 5 bases from J; bases unmatched to any gene: 18. In germline, CDR1 is LGHNA, CDR2 YSLEER.

Many counts were recorded for this clonotype. The gene calls are TRBV29-1 and TRBJ1-1, with 11 bases lining up with TRBD1. The length of the CDR3 is 15 residues. V lost 4 bases, J lost 7 bases, and 11 bases stayed unmatched. Germline CDR1 SQVTM, CDR2 ANQGSEA. CDR3 DNA sequence: TGCAGCGTTGGGGACAGGGGGAATTGGAGGAGTGAAGCTTTCTTT. It codes for CSVGDRGNWRSEAFF.

The chain joins TRBV7-9 to TRBJ2-7; D may be TRBD2 (6 bases). Germline-derived CDR1 and CDR2 are SEHNR and FQNEAQ (reference sequence). V gave up 1 base and J gave up 2 bases, with 9 bases separating them. The CDR3 spans 14 residues. The CDR3 nucleotides are TGTGCCAGCAGCTTAGGGAGGAGGGCCTACGAGCAGTACTTC. It specifies CASSLGRRAYEQYF.

The genes are TRBV5-6 and TRBJ2-5; TRBD2 might be the D (5 bases). V lost 4 bases, J lost 5 bases, and 18 bases lay in between. The germline CDR1 and CDR2 sequences are SGHDT and YYEEEE. CDR3 length equals 15 residues. The CDR3 region has the DNA TGTGCCAGCAGCCCCAAGGGAATGAGAGGGGAGACCCAGTACTTC. Its translation: CASSPKGMRGETQYF. Drawing the rest from reference TRBV5-6 and TRBJ2-5, the complete variable domain is DAGVTQSPTHLIKTRGQQVTLRCSPKSGHDTVSWYQQALGQGPQFIFQYYEEEERQRGNFPDRFSGHQFPNYSSELNVNALLLGDSALYLCASSPKGMRGETQYFGPGTRLLVL.

The chain joins TRBV5-4 to TRBJ2-5, with TRBD2 matching 10 bases. The CDR3 extends over 16 amino acids. Germline assignment: CDR1 SGHNT and CDR2 YYREEE (reference sequence). Trimming removed 2 bases from V and 5 bases from J; junction bases left unmatched: 9. As DNA, the CDR3 is TGTGCCAGCAGCTTTTCCAGCGGGAGGGCCAGGGAGACCCAGTACTTC. As protein: CASSFSSGRARETQYF.

The V call is TRBV5-5, the J call TRBJ1-3, with no clear D. Trimming shortened V by 0 bases and J by 3 bases, and 10 bases separated the two germline ends. The CDR3 has 15 amino acids. The V gene's germline CDR1 is SGHKS and CDR2 YYEKEE (reference sequence). The CDR3 reads CASSLEAWGGNTIYF. In nucleotides, the CDR3 is TGTGCCAGCAGCTTGGAGGCATGGGGTGGAAACACCATATATTTT. Full variable domain (rest looked up from reference TRBV5-5 and TRBJ1-3): DAGVTQSPTHLIKTRGQQVTLRCSPISGHKSVSWYQQVLGQGPQFIFQYYEKEERGRGNFPDRFSARQFPNYSSELNVNALLLGDSALYLCASSLEAWGGNTIYFGEGSWLTVV.

The chain combines TRBV11-1 with TRBJ2-1; no definite D call. The CDR3 totals 16 residues. With 2 bases removed from V and 16 bases from J, the gap between germline ends came to 27 bases. From germline, CDR1 is SGHAT and CDR2 FQDESV (reference sequence). CDR3 protein: CASSLLGQNSYDGQFF. The CDR3, as DNA: TGTGCCAGCAGCTTATTAGGCCAGAACTCGTACGATGGGCAATTCTTC.

This sequence joins TRBV5-4 and TRBJ2-1; D remains unclear. V was pared by 0 bases and J by 6 bases, with 13 bases between. Germline lookup yields CDR1 SGHNT and CDR2 YYREEE (reference sequence). The CDR3 is made up of 15 amino acids. CDR3 loop: CASSLEAGRTNEQFF. The CDR3 DNA reads TGTGCCAGCAGCTTGGAGGCCGGCCGAACCAATGAGCAGTTCTTC.

This clonotype was seen a few times. The V call is TRBV6-1, the J call TRBJ2-3; maybe TRBD2 (5 bases). Germline V gene lookup returns CDR1 MNHNS and CDR2 SASEGT. Trimming stripped 6 bases from V and 4 bases from J, with 14 bases between. CDR3 length: 14 residues. CDR3 bases: TGTGCCAGCAGCCTGAACACGCGGGCAGATACGCAGTATTTT. Translation: CASSLNTRADTQYF.

Concerning this clonotype: An end of the junction differs from the germline gene, which may be a read error. The chain recombines TRBV6-1 with TRBJ1-1, with a possible D match to TRBD1 (5 bases). The germline CDR1 and CDR2 sequences are MNHNS and SASEGT. The CDR3 length is 13 residues. This chain's CDR3 is CASGERRDREAFF. The CDR3 nucleotides are TGTGCCAGCGGTGAACGCCGGGACCGCGAAGCTTTCTTT.

In regard to this clonotype: It may be a read error: a sequence one base away is much more abundant. The rearrangement links TRBV6-1 to TRBJ2-7, with 7 bases that match TRBD2. The V gene end was trimmed by 1 base and the J gene end by 1 base; junction bases not matched to a gene: 4. CDR1 and CDR2 (germline): MNHNS, SASEGT. CDR3 length: 15 amino acids. CDR3 region: CASSEVGGPSYEQYF. The CDR3 DNA reads TGTGCCAGCAGTGAAGTGGGAGGGCCATCCTACGAGCAGTACTTC.

This clonotype was picked up a small number of times. The V and J genes are TRBV5-5 and TRBJ1-2; D not resolved. The ends were cut back, 0 bases at V and 1 base at J, with 10 bases in the middle. This CDR3 is 15 amino acids long. CDR1 is SGHKS, CDR2 YYEKEE, per germline (reference sequence). The CDR3 DNA reads TGTGCCAGCAGCTTGGGTCGGACGCATAACTATGGCTACACCTTC. It translates to CASSLGRTHNYGYTF.

This clonotype has at least ten counts. This chain joins TRBV5-6 and TRBJ2-5; D remains ambiguous. This CDR3 has 15 amino acids. V was cut by 1 base and J by 2 bases, with 12 bases left in between. The germline CDR1 and CDR2 sequences are SGHDT and YYEEEE. The CDR3 region is CASSLMSILQETQYF. The DNA of the CDR3 is TGTGCCAGCAGCTTGATGAGTATTCTTCAAGAGACCCAGTACTTC. Combining the CDR3 with reference TRBV5-6 and TRBJ2-5 gives the whole variable domain DAGVTQSPTHLIKTRGQQVTLRCSPKSGHDTVSWYQQALGQGPQFIFQYYEEEERQRGNFPDRFSGHQFPNYSSELNVNALLLGDSALYLCASSLMSILQETQYFGPGTRLLVL.